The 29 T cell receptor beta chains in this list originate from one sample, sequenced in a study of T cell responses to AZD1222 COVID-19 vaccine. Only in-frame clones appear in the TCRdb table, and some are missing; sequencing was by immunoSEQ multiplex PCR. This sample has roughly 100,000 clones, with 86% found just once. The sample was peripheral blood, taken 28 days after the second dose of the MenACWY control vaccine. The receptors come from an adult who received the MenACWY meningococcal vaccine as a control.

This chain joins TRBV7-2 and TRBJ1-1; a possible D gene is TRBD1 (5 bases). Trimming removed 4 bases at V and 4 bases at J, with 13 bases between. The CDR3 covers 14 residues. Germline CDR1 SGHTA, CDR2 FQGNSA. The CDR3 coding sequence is TGTGCCAGCAGCTCCACCCCGGGGGGCACTGAAGCTTTCTTT. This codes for CASSSTPGGTEAFF.

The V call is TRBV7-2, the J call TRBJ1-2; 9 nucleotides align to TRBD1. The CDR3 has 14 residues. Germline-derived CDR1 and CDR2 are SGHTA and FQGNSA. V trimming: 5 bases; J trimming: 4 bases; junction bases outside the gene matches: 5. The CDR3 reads CASSLGQGAYGYTF. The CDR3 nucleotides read TGTGCCAGCAGCCTGGGACAGGGTGCCTATGGCTACACCTTC.

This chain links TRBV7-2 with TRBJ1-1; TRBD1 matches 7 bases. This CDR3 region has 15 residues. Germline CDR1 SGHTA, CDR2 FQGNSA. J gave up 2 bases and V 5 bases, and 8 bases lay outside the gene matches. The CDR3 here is CASSIGGRINTEAFF. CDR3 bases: TGTGCCAGCAGCATAGGGGGCAGGATAAACACTGAAGCTTTCTTT.

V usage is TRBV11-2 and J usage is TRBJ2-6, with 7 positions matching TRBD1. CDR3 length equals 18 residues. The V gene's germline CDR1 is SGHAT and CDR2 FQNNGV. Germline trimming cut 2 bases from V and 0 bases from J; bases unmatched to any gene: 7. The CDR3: CASSLRDSLNSGANVLTF. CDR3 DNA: TGTGCCAGCAGCTTAAGGGACAGCCTAAACTCTGGGGCCAACGTCCTGACTTTC.

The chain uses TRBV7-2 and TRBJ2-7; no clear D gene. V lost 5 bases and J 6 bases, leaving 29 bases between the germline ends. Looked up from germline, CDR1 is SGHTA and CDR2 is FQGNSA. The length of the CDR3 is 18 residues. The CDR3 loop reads CASSRTGLTMYQGAEQYF. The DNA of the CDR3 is TGTGCCAGCAGCCGTACGGGCCTCACCATGTACCAAGGAGCCGAGCAGTACTTC. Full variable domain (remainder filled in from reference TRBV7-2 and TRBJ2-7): GAGVSQSPSNKVTEKGKDVELRCDPISGHTALYWYRQSLGQGLEFLIYFQGNSAPDKSGLPSDRFSAERTGGSVSTLTIQRTQQEDSAVYLCASSRTGLTMYQGAEQYFGPGTRLTVT.

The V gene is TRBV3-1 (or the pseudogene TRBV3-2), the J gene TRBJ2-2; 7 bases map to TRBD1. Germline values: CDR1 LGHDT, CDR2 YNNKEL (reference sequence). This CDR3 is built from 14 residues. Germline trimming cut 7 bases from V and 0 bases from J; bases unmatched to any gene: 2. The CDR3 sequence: CASNQGANTGELFF. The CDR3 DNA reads TGTGCCAGCAACCAGGGGGCGAACACCGGGGAGCTGTTTTTT.

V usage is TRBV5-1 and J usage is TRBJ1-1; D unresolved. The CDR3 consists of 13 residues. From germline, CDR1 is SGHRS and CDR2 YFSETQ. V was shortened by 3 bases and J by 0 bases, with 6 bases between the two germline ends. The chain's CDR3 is CASSSTVNTEAFF. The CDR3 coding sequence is TGCGCCAGCAGCTCCACAGTGAACACTGAAGCTTTCTTT.

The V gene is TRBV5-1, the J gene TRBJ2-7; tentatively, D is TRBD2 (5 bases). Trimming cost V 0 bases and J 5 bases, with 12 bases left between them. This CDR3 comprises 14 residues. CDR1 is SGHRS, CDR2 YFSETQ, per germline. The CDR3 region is CASSLGPEGHEQYF. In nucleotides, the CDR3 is TGCGCCAGCAGCTTGGGGCCAGAGGGCCACGAGCAGTACTTC.

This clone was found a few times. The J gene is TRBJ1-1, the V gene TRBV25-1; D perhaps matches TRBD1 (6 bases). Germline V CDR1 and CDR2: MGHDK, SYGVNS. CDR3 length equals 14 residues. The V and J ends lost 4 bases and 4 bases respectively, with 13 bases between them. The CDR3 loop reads CASSALGQFTEAFF. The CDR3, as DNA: TGTGCCAGCAGTGCCCTCGGACAGTTCACTGAAGCTTTCTTT.

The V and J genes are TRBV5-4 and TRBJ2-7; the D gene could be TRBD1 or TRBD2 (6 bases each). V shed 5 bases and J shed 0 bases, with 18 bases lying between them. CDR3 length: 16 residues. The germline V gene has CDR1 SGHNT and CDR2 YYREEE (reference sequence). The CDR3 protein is CASSSNPGANSYEQYF. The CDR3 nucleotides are TGTGCCAGCAGTTCAAACCCGGGGGCCAACTCCTACGAGCAGTACTTC.

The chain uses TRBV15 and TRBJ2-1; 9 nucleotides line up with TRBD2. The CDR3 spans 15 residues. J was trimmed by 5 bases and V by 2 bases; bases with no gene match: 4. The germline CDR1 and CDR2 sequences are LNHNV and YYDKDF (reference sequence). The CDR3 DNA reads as TGTGCCACCAGCAGACCAGCGGGGGGACACAATGAGCAGTTCTTC. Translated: CATSRPAGGHNEQFF. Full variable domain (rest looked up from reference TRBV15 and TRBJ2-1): DAMVIQNPRYQVTQFGKPVTLSCSQTLNHNVMYWYQQKSSQAPKLLFHYYDKDFNNEADTPDNFQSRRPNTSFCFLDIRSPGLGDTAMYLCATSRPAGGHNEQFFGPGTRLTVL.

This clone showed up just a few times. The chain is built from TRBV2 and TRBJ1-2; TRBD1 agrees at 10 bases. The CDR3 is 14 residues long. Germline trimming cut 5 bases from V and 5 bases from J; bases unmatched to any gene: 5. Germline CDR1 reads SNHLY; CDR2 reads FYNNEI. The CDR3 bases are TGTGCCAGCAGTAGACAGGGGGCTTCTTATGGCTACACCTTC. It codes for CASSRQGASYGYTF.

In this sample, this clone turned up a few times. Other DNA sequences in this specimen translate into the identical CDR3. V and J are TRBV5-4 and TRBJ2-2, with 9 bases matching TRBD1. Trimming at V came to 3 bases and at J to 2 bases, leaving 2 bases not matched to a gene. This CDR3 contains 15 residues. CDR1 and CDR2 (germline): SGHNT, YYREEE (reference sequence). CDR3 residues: CASSWGQGNTGELFF. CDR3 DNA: TGTGCCAGCAGCTGGGGACAGGGAAACACCGGGGAGCTGTTTTTT.

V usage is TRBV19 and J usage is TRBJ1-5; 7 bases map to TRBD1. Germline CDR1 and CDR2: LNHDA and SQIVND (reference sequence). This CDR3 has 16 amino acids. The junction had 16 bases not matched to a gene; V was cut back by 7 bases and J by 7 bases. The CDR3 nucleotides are TGTGCCAGTACCTTGGGTCAAGGCAGGGGGTACCAGCCCCAGCATTTT. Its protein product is CASTLGQGRGYQPQHF.

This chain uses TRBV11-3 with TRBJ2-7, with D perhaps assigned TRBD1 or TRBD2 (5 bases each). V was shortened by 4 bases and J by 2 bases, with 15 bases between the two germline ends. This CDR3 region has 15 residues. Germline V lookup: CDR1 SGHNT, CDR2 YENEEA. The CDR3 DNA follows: TGTGCCAGCAGCTACCCTCCGGGACGGGCCTACGAGCAGTACTTC. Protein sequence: CASSYPPGRAYEQYF.

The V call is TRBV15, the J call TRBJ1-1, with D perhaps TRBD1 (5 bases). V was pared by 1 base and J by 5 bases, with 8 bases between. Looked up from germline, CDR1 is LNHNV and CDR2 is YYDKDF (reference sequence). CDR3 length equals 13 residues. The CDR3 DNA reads TGTGCCACCAGCAGAGCCACAGGAACTGAAGCTTTCTTT. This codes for CATSRATGTEAFF.

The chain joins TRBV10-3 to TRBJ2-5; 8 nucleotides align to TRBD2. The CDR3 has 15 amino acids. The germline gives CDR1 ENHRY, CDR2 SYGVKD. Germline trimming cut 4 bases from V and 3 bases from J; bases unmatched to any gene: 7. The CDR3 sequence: CAISVVGGGEETQYF. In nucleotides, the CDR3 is TGTGCCATCAGTGTCGTCGGGGGGGGCGAAGAGACCCAGTACTTC.

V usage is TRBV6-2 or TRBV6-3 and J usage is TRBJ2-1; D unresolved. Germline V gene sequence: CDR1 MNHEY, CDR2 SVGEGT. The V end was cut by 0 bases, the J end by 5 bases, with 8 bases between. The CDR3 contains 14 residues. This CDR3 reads CASSYSFGHNEQFF. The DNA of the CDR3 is TGTGCCAGCAGTTACTCATTTGGCCACAATGAGCAGTTCTTC.

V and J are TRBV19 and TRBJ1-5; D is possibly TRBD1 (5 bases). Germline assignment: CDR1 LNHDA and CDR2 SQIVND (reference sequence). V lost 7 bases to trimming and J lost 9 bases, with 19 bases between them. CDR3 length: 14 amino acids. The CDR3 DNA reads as TGTGCCAGTACCCCGACGGCGCGGGGGTGGCCCCAGCATTTT. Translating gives CASTPTARGWPQHF.

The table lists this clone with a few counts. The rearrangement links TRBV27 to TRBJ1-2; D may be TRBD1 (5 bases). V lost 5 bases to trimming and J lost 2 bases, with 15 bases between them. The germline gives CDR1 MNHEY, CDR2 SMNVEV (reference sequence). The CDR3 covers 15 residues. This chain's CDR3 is CASSPTRQRNYGYTF. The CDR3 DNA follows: TGTGCCAGCAGTCCGACCAGACAGAGAAACTATGGCTACACCTTC.

This CDR3 reads CASSLESPTGLGYNEQFF. The CDR3 DNA follows: TGCGCCAGCAGCTTGGAATCGCCGACAGGCTTAGGCTACAATGAGCAGTTCTTC. This sequence joins TRBV5-1 and TRBJ2-1, with a weak D call TRBD1 (6 bases). The CDR3 runs 18 residues. V shed 0 bases and J shed 3 bases, with 19 bases lying between them. From germline, CDR1 is SGHRS and CDR2 YFSETQ.

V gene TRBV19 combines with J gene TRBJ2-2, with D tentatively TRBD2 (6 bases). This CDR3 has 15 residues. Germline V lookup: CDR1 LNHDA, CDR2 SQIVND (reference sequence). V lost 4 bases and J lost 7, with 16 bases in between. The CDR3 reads CASSRDWRGDGELFF. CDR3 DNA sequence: TGTGCCAGTAGTAGGGACTGGCGGGGTGACGGGGAGCTGTTTTTT.

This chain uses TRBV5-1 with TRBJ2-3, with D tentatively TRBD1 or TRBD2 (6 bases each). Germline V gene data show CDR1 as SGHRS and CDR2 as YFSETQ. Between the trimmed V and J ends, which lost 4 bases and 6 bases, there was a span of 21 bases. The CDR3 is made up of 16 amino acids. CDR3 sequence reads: CASSPMGQGRRDTQYF. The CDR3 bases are TGCGCCAGCAGCCCGATGGGCCAGGGGAGGAGGGATACGCAGTATTTT.

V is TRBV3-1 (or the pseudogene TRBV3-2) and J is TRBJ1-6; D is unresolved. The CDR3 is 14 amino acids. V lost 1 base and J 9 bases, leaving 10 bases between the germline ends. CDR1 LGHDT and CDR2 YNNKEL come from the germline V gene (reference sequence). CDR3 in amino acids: CASSQAHPGSPLHF. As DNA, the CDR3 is TGTGCCAGCAGCCAAGCTCATCCGGGTTCACCCCTCCACTTT.

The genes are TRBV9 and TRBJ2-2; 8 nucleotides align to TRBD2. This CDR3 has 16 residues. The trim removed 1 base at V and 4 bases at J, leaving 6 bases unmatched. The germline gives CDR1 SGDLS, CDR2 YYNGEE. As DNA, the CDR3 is TGTGCCAGCAGCGTACCCCGGGGGGGCGGCACCGGGGAGCTGTTTTTT. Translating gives CASSVPRGGGTGELFF. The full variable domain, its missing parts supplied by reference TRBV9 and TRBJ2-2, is DSGVTQTPKHLITATGQRVTLRCSPRSGDLSVYWYQQSLDQGLQFLIQYYNGEERAKGNILERFSAQQFPDLHSELNLSSLELGDSALYFCASSVPRGGGTGELFFGEGSRLTVL.

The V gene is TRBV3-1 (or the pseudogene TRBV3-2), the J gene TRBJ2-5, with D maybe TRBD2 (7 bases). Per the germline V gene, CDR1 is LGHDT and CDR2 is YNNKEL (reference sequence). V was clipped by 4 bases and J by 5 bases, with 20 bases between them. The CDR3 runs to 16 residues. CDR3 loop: CASSPSGGGSGETQYF. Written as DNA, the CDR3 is TGTGCCAGCAGCCCAAGTGGGGGGGGCTCCGGGGAGACCCAGTACTTC.

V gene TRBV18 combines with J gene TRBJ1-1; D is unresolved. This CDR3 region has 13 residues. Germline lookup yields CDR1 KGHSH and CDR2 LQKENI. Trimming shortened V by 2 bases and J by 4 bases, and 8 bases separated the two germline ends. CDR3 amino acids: CASSPSWGTEAFF. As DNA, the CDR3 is TGTGCCAGCTCACCAAGCTGGGGCACTGAAGCTTTCTTT.

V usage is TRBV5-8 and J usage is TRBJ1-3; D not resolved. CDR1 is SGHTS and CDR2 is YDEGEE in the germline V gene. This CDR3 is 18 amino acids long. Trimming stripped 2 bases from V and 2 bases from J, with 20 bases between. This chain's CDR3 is CASSFASVARLPGNTIYF. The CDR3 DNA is TGTGCCAGCAGCTTTGCGTCCGTCGCTCGCCTCCCTGGAAACACCATATATTTT.

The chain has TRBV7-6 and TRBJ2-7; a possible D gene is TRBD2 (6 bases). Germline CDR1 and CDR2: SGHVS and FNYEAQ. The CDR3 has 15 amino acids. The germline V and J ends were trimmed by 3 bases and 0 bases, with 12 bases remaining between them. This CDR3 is CASSLGGTSSYEQYF. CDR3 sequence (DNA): TGTGCCAGCAGCTTGGGCGGGACCAGCTCCTACGAGCAGTACTTC.